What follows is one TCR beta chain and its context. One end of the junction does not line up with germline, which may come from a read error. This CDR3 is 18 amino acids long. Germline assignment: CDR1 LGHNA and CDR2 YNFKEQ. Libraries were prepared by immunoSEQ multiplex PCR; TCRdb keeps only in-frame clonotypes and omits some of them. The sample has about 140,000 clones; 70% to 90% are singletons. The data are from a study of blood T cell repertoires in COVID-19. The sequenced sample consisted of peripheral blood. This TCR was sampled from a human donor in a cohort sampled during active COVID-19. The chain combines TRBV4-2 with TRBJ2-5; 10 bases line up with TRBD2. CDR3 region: CARSQAGGSGGYQETQYF. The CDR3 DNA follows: TGTGCCCGCAGCCAAGCGGGGGGTAGCGGGGGGTACCAAGAGACCCAGTACTTC.